This TCR beta chain stems from a study of blood T cell repertoires in COVID-19. Study overall: Collection of acute and convalescent COVID-19 samples took place in the United States, Italy and Spain. The analysed material was cDNA or gDNA that came from T cells, B-cell-depleted T cells, or PBMCs.

The CDR3 length is 15 residues. Trimming took 4 bases from V and 4 from J; bases not matched to a gene: 6. In germline, CDR1 is LNHDA, CDR2 SQIVND (reference sequence). As processed by the authors: Amplification with reference gene primers provided the estimates of nucleated cell counts. Sequenced by immunoSEQ multiplex PCR; TCRdb stores in-frame clones only, minus some. D and trimming come from the DNA, and the V and J calls and clone size come from that table. The sample yields approximately 140,000 clones, roughly four fifths seen once. The TCR sequence derives from a human donor in a cohort sampled during active COVID-19. Sequencing was carried out using peripheral blood. The chain is built from TRBV19 and TRBJ2-5, with 10 positions matching TRBD1. The CDR3 DNA is TGTGCCAGTAGTAAAGGACAGGGGGGCCGAGAGACCCAGTACTTC. This sequence encodes CASSKGQGGRETQYF.